This T cell receptor (beta chain) was profiled in a study of T-cell memory formation after mild COVID-19. Study-level points and caveats: Clonal second-wave expansions that peaked on day 37 had unconfirmed SARS-CoV-2 specificity. CD4+ contracting clones were mainly CM and EM; CD8+ ones, EMRA. Clones shrinking from day 15 to 85 showed even CD4/CD8 mixes; later expanders tilted CD4+.

TCRdb passed the 5' RACE reads through MiXCR, listing each CDR3 protein once. The sample carries approximately 350,000 distinct CDR3 sequences, approximately 12% recorded once. A note on this clonotype: What it recognizes is unknown.

The CDR3 is 12 residues long. The V gene lost 3 bases and the J gene lost 6 bases, with 6 bases spanning the gap. The germline gives CDR1 DFQATT, CDR2 SNEGSKA (reference sequence). The chain is built from TRBV20-1 and TRBJ1-6; D not certain. What was sequenced was PBMCs or a T cell subset sorted from them (not recorded which). This TCR derives from a man between 18 and 29 years old who had mild COVID-19 (a few samples of this study predate the infection). Cell type and time point are not known. The CDR3 is CSASGSNSPLHF. CDR3 nucleotide sequence: TGCAGTGCTAGCGGCAGTAATTCACCCCTCCACTTT.